Shown below are 21 T cell receptor beta chains from a single sample sequenced in a study of T cells in Graves' hyperthyroidism and ophthalmopathy. There were TCR beta CDR3 regions amplified from RNA transcripts. HTBI primers drove first-round RT-PCR of the TCR CDR3. Each CDR3 protein gets one entry after TCRdb re-called the multiplex PCR reads with MiXCR. The sample comprises roughly 280,000 distinct CDR3 sequences, approximately 20% of which are singletons, and about 60% rests with the top ten. The specimen sequenced was blood. These receptors were collected from a man aged 25 to 40 with Graves' ophthalmopathy.

The table lists this clonotype with a few counts. V usage is TRBV19 and J usage is TRBJ2-1, with 12 bases aligning to TRBD2. Germline assignment: CDR1 LNHDA and CDR2 SQIVND (reference sequence). The CDR3 spans 17 residues. The V gene end was trimmed by 3 bases and the J gene end by 6 bases; junction bases not matched to a gene: 9. This CDR3 is CASSIPLGLAGSNEQFF. The DNA of the CDR3 is TGTGCCAGTAGTATCCCCCTTGGACTAGCGGGGTCCAATGAGCAGTTCTTC.

Many counts were recorded for this clonotype. The chain employs TRBV2 and TRBJ2-7; the D gene is possibly TRBD2 (5 bases). CDR1 is SNHLY, CDR2 FYNNEI, per germline. The CDR3 covers 14 residues. Trimming took 5 bases from V and 1 from J, leaving 12 bases between them. CDR3 in amino acids: CASSSLRGSYEQYF. The CDR3 coding sequence is TGTGCCAGCAGTTCCCTCCGGGGATCCTACGAGCAGTACTTC. The complete variable domain, with remaining parts taken from reference TRBV2 and TRBJ2-7, reads EPEVTQTPSHQVTQMGQEVILRCVPISNHLYFYWYRQILGQKVEFLVSFYNNEISEKSEIFDDQFSVERPDGSNFTLKIRSTKLEDSAMYFCASSSLRGSYEQYFGPGTRLTVT.

This clonotype was observed at least ten times. CDR3 residues: CASFSRTSGTETQYF. CDR3 DNA sequence: TGTGCCAGCTTTTCTAGGACTAGCGGGACAGAGACCCAGTACTTC. The gene calls are TRBV28 and TRBJ2-5; 12 positions match TRBD2. Germline assignment: CDR1 MDHEN and CDR2 SYDVKM. This CDR3 is 15 amino acids long. Unmatched junction bases numbered 8, after V lost 8 bases and J lost 4 bases.

J is TRBJ1-5 and V is TRBV2; D is unclear. Trimming left V 1 base short and J 11 bases short, with 12 bases between. Looked up from germline, CDR1 is SNHLY and CDR2 is FYNNEI. The CDR3 is made up of 13 amino acids. CDR3 in DNA: TGTGCCAGCAGTGAAGGCGGAGATCTGTCCCAGCATTTT. Residues: CASSEGGDLSQHF.

This clonotype appeared a few times. In nucleotides, the CDR3 is TGCAGCGTTTTCGGCAGGAACCAAGAGACCCAGTACTTC. This gives the protein CSVFGRNQETQYF. The chain couples TRBV29-1 to TRBJ2-5; D gene uncertain. The germline V gene encodes CDR1 SQVTM and CDR2 ANQGSEA. The CDR3 covers 13 residues. V shed 5 bases and J shed 0 bases, with 10 bases lying between them.

This chain uses TRBV2 with TRBJ1-5; 7 bases agree with TRBD1. V was clipped by 5 bases and J by 2 bases; unmatched bases: 9. CDR3 length: 16 amino acids. Germline-derived CDR1 and CDR2 are SNHLY and FYNNEI. This CDR3 reads CASSRDSSRGNQPQHF. DNA of the CDR3: TGTGCCAGCAGTCGGGACAGCTCCCGAGGCAATCAGCCCCAGCATTTT. The complete variable domain, with remaining parts taken from reference TRBV2 and TRBJ1-5, reads EPEVTQTPSHQVTQMGQEVILRCVPISNHLYFYWYRQILGQKVEFLVSFYNNEISEKSEIFDDQFSVERPDGSNFTLKIRSTKLEDSAMYFCASSRDSSRGNQPQHFGDGTRLSIL.

The chain carries TRBV20-1 and TRBJ2-3; 8 nucleotides agree with TRBD2. Trimming at V came to 6 bases and at J to 1 base, leaving 9 bases not matched to a gene. Germline values: CDR1 DFQATT, CDR2 SNEGSKA (reference sequence). The CDR3 has 15 residues. The CDR3 DNA is TGCAGTGCCCATCGAGCGGGAGCACGCACAGATACGCAGTATTTT. Encoded protein: CSAHRAGARTDTQYF.

The chain employs TRBV19 and TRBJ1-2, with D perhaps matching TRBD1 (5 bases). Trimming stripped 1 base from V and 2 bases from J, with 8 bases between. This CDR3 comprises 14 residues. CDR1 and CDR2 (germline): LNHDA, SQIVND (reference sequence). The DNA for the CDR3 is TGTGCCAGTAGTATAGGTTCAGGGAACTATGGCTACACCTTC. It encodes CASSIGSGNYGYTF.

The chain has TRBV12-3 or TRBV12-4 and TRBJ2-4, with D unclear. V was cut by 5 bases and J by 1 base, with 9 bases left in between. The CDR3 spans 14 residues. CDR3 sequence (DNA): TGTGCCAGCAGTCCCTTGGGGGCCAAAAACATTCAGTACTTC. Residues: CASSPLGAKNIQYF.

V gene TRBV28 combines with J gene TRBJ1-5; 9 positions match TRBD1. Per germline, CDR1 MDHEN and CDR2 SYDVKM. Germline trimming cut 5 bases from V and 6 bases from J; bases unmatched to any gene: 11. The CDR3 is made up of 16 amino acids. The CDR3, as DNA: TGTGCCAGCAGTGGGACGGACAGGGGAGTTTTTCAGCCCCAGCATTTT. Translated, it gives CASSGTDRGVFQPQHF.

This clonotype showed up many times. This chain links TRBV28 with TRBJ2-7; 12 bases are a match to TRBD2. V lost 6 bases to trimming and J lost 4 bases; unmatched junction nucleotides: 7. Germline values: CDR1 MDHEN, CDR2 SYDVKM. This CDR3 has 15 amino acids. The CDR3 sequence: CASSLTSGSRYEQYF. The CDR3 coding sequence is TGTGCCAGCAGCTTGACTAGCGGGAGCCGGTACGAGCAGTACTTC.

Here the CDR3 DNA reads TGTGCCAGCAGCCAGTCGGCAGGATCGGCTGAAGCTTTCTTT. Encoded protein: CASSQSAGSAEAFF. The rearrangement uses TRBV7-3 and TRBJ1-1; D unclear. Germline V gene sequence: CDR1 SGHTA, CDR2 FQGTGA. The V end was cut by 5 bases, the J end by 6 bases, with 16 bases between. This CDR3 spans 14 amino acids.

The chain uses TRBV25-1 and TRBJ2-5; perhaps TRBD2 as D (5 bases). Germline-derived CDR1 and CDR2 are MGHDK and SYGVNS. Trimming took 1 base from V and 1 from J, leaving 10 bases between them. The CDR3 is 15 residues long. The CDR3 spells CASSESERLQETQYF. In DNA form, the CDR3 reads TGTGCCAGCAGTGAATCGGAGCGGCTCCAAGAGACCCAGTACTTC.

This clonotype was counted only a few times. V is TRBV5-1 and J is TRBJ2-3; TRBD2 matches 8 bases. The trim removed 0 bases at V and 1 base at J, leaving 10 bases unmatched. The CDR3 has 18 amino acids. CDR1 SGHRS and CDR2 YFSETQ come from the germline V gene. The CDR3 nucleotides are TGCGCCAGCAGCTTGGGTTTTAGCGGGGCTTTGCGCACAGATACGCAGTATTTT. Translation gives CASSLGFSGALRTDTQYF.

The chain is built from TRBV2 and TRBJ2-3; the match to TRBD2 covers 13 bases. The germline CDR1 and CDR2 sequences are SNHLY and FYNNEI. The J segment lost 10 bases and the V segment lost 0 bases, leaving 4 bases of the junction unmatched. The CDR3 has 15 residues. The CDR3 nucleotides are TGTGCCAGCAGTGAAGCGCAACTAGCGGGAGGGTCGCAGTATTTT. This encodes CASSEAQLAGGSQYF.

CDR3 sequence reads: CASSPEAPFNSNQPQHF. The CDR3 DNA sequence: TGTGCCAGCAGCCCCGAGGCGCCCTTCAATAGCAATCAGCCCCAGCATTTT. The rearrangement links TRBV11-1 to TRBJ1-5; D ambiguous. The germline V gene encodes CDR1 SGHAT and CDR2 FQDESV (reference sequence). Trimming took 5 bases from V and 0 from J, leaving 17 bases between them. There are 17 residues in the CDR3.

The rearrangement uses TRBV10-2 and TRBJ2-3; 7 bases are shared with TRBD2. Germline CDR1 reads WSHSY; CDR2 reads SAAADI. The junction had 9 bases not matched to a gene; V was cut back by 3 bases and J by 3 bases. This CDR3 has 16 residues. CDR3 residues: CASSDALSGITDTQYF. The CDR3 region has the DNA TGCGCCAGCAGTGATGCACTAAGCGGGATTACAGATACGCAGTATTTT.

The chain recombines TRBV5-1 with TRBJ1-6; D is possibly TRBD1 (5 bases). V lost 0 bases to trimming and J lost 8 bases, with 12 bases between them. Germline V CDR1 and CDR2: SGHRS, YFSETQ. The CDR3 sequence is 15 residues long. Written as DNA, the CDR3 is TGCGCCAGCAGCTTGGTGGCCGGGACCCATTCACCCCTCCACTTT. Its protein is CASSLVAGTHSPLHF.

This rearrangement joins TRBV29-1 to TRBJ2-3, with 10 bases aligning to TRBD2. The junction had 5 bases not matched to a gene; V was cut back by 4 bases and J by 1 base. This CDR3 comprises 15 residues. Germline V gene data show CDR1 as SQVTM and CDR2 as ANQGSEA. Written as DNA, the CDR3 is TGCAGCGTTGGTTTAGCGGGGGGTCGCACAGATACGCAGTATTTT. Amino acids: CSVGLAGGRTDTQYF.

With respect to this clonotype: The junction differs from germline at one of its ends, possibly a read error. The chain joins TRBV11-1 to TRBJ2-1; the match to TRBD1 covers 12 bases. This CDR3 region has 16 residues. Per germline, CDR1 SGHAT and CDR2 FQDESV (reference sequence). The CDR3 sequence: CASSPQVGQGAYEQFF. The CDR3 nucleotides are TGCGCCAGCAGCCCTCAGGTGGGACAGGGGGCATATGAGCAGTTCTTC.

The chain recombines TRBV12-3 or TRBV12-4 with TRBJ2-2; 15 nucleotides agree with TRBD2. Unmatched junction bases numbered 4, after V lost 10 bases and J lost 7 bases. The CDR3 loop spans 14 amino acids. CDR3 bases: TGTGCCACTCGGACTAGCGGGAGGGGCGGGGAGCTGTTTTTT. Protein sequence: CATRTSGRGGELFF.